Below are 32 T cell receptor beta chains sequenced from a single sample in a study of blood T cell repertoires in COVID-19. The assay was immunoSEQ multiplex PCR, and TCRdb's table has in-frame clones only and misses some. The sample carries 150,000 or so clones, around 90% recorded once. The sequenced material came from PBMCs or T cells enriched from blood (not recorded which). All receptors come from a woman aged 40 to 50 who had been exposed to COVID-19.

The CDR3 nucleotides are TGTGCCAGCAGTTTAACAGGGGCGTTAAGGCAGCCCCAGCATTTT. It encodes CASSLTGALRQPQHF. The gene calls are TRBV28 and TRBJ1-5; TRBD1 matches at 7 bases. In germline, CDR1 is MDHEN, CDR2 SYDVKM. This CDR3 region has 15 residues. V shed 2 bases and J 7 bases; nucleotides not matched to a gene: 8.

This sequence joins TRBV7-9 and TRBJ1-3; TRBD1 is a possible D gene (5 bases). Per germline, CDR1 SEHNR and CDR2 FQNEAQ (reference sequence). V was trimmed by 3 bases and J by 0 bases, leaving 15 bases between them. The CDR3 is 17 amino acids. This CDR3 is CASSFQTDLSSGNTIYF. The CDR3 DNA sequence: TGTGCCAGCAGCTTCCAGACAGATCTTAGCTCTGGAAACACCATATATTTT.

The chain joins TRBV10-3 to TRBJ1-2; TRBD1 aligns across 8 bases. The V gene end was trimmed by 11 bases and the J gene end by 6 bases; junction bases not matched to a gene: 11. Germline loops: CDR1 ENHRY, CDR2 SYGVKD. The CDR3 spans 13 residues. As DNA, the CDR3 is TGTGCCCTCTCCCAACAGGGGGGGGATGGCTACACCTTC. Translated, it gives CALSQQGGDGYTF.

The J gene is TRBJ1-5, the V gene TRBV6-6; TRBD1 matches 7 bases. The trim removed 4 bases at V and 4 bases at J, leaving 4 bases unmatched. This CDR3 contains 14 residues. The germline CDR1 and CDR2 sequences are MNHNY and SVGAGI (reference sequence). The CDR3, as DNA: TGTGCCAGCAGTTCCCGGGACAGTAATCAGCCCCAGCATTTT. Amino acid sequence: CASSSRDSNQPQHF.

The chain employs TRBV7-9 and TRBJ2-2, with TRBD2 identical over 7 bases. Germline CDR1 and CDR2: SEHNR and FQNEAQ (reference sequence). The CDR3 sequence is 15 residues long. Trimming removed 4 bases from V and 1 base from J; junction bases left unmatched: 3. CDR3 region: CASSSSGENTGELFF. The CDR3 nucleotides read TGTGCCAGCAGCTCTAGCGGTGAGAACACCGGGGAGCTGTTTTTT.

This clone was observed a few times. The V call is TRBV9, the J call TRBJ2-7, with 11 bases matching TRBD1. This CDR3 has 14 residues. The ends lost 3 bases at V and 7 bases at J; junction bases unmatched: 6. Germline V gene lookup returns CDR1 SGDLS and CDR2 YYNGEE. The CDR3 sequence: CASSAGTGGREQYF. In DNA form, the CDR3 reads TGTGCCAGCAGCGCCGGGACAGGGGGAAGGGAGCAGTACTTC.

The chain recombines TRBV11-2 with TRBJ2-1, with TRBD1 matching 11 bases. Unmatched junction bases numbered 1, after V lost 0 bases and J lost 9 bases. Germline assignment: CDR1 SGHAT and CDR2 FQNNGV. The CDR3 sequence is 14 residues long. CDR3 coding DNA: TGTGCCAGCAGCTTAGATGGACAGGGGGCTGAGCAGTTCTTC. Amino acid sequence: CASSLDGQGAEQFF.

The J gene is TRBJ1-4, the V gene TRBV6-5; possibly TRBD1 for D (5 bases). This CDR3 is 13 amino acids long. Germline V gene lookup returns CDR1 MNHEY and CDR2 SVGAGI. The V end was cut by 6 bases, the J end by 3 bases, with 8 bases between. CDR3 DNA: TGTGCCAGCAGCTTAGGGGCTAATGAAAAACTGTTTTTT. The encoded protein is CASSLGANEKLFF.

This clone has just one count. The rearrangement joins TRBV28 to TRBJ2-1, with 9 bases fitting TRBD1. V shed 5 bases and J 10 bases; nucleotides not matched to a gene: 12. Germline CDR1 and CDR2: MDHEN and SYDVKM. CDR3 length: 15 residues. CDR3 in DNA: TGTGCCAGCAGTACCGGGGACAGGGACTTAGGGGAGCAGTTCTTC. This sequence encodes CASSTGDRDLGEQFF.

The V and J genes are TRBV6-5 and TRBJ1-1; weak D call: TRBD1 (6 bases). This CDR3 spans 13 amino acids. Germline V gene sequence: CDR1 MNHEY, CDR2 SVGAGI. V was cut by 5 bases and J by 11 bases, with 18 bases left in between. CDR3 nucleotides: TGTGCCAGCAGTCGTGGGACACATCAAGGGGCTTTCTTT. Encoded protein: CASSRGTHQGAFF.

The chain has TRBV12-3 or TRBV12-4 and TRBJ1-4; D is ambiguous. The CDR3 has 11 residues. Between the trimmed V and J ends, which lost 3 bases and 7 bases, there was a span of 3 bases. The CDR3 loop reads CASSFGEKLFF. DNA for the CDR3: TGTGCCAGCAGTTTCGGTGAAAAACTGTTTTTT.

CDR3 nucleotides: TGTGCCAGCAGCTACCGCCGGAGCCTGAACACTGAAGCTTTCTTT. This gives the protein CASSYRRSLNTEAFF. The rearrangement uses TRBV11-2 and TRBJ1-1; no reliable D call. Germline V gives CDR1 SGHAT, CDR2 FQNNGV. The CDR3 runs 15 residues. Between the trimmed V and J ends, which lost 4 bases and 0 bases, there was a span of 12 bases.

The chain couples TRBV14 to TRBJ1-3, with D hard to call. CDR1 is SGHDN and CDR2 is FVKESK in the germline V gene. V dropped 0 bases and J dropped 4 bases, with 10 bases sitting between them. The CDR3 loop spans 15 amino acids. The CDR3 sequence is CASSQERSIGNTIYF. The CDR3 DNA follows: TGTGCCAGCAGCCAAGAAAGGAGTATAGGAAACACCATATATTTT.

The rearrangement uses TRBV6-5 and TRBJ1-3, with D unresolved. The CDR3 covers 16 residues. Germline assignment: CDR1 MNHEY and CDR2 SVGAGI. Between the trimmed V and J ends, which lost 2 bases and 6 bases, there was a span of 17 bases. The CDR3 is CASSYTLQPPKNTIYF. CDR3 sequence (DNA): TGTGCCAGCAGTTACACCCTACAGCCACCGAAAAACACCATATATTTT.

The CDR3 DNA reads as TGTGCCAGCAGCCCGTGGGGGGCCGGGGAGCTGTTTTTT. Protein sequence: CASSPWGAGELFF. The chain joins TRBV7-9 to TRBJ2-2, with D perhaps matching TRBD2 (6 bases). The CDR3 sequence is 13 residues long. Germline loops: CDR1 SEHNR, CDR2 FQNEAQ (reference sequence). Trimming shortened V by 5 bases and J by 6 bases, and 10 bases separated the two germline ends.

The CDR3 sequence: CASTLSEGTLGYGYTF. The DNA for the CDR3 is TGTGCCAGCACCCTATCGGAAGGCACCCTAGGATATGGCTACACCTTC. This chain connects TRBV5-4 to TRBJ1-2; no reliable D call. Germline V gene lookup returns CDR1 SGHNT and CDR2 YYREEE (reference sequence). The length of the CDR3 is 16 residues. The V gene lost 6 bases and the J gene lost 5 bases, with 23 bases spanning the gap.

V gene TRBV7-9 combines with J gene TRBJ2-1; 7 nucleotides match TRBD1. CDR3 length: 15 residues. Germline values: CDR1 SEHNR, CDR2 FQNEAQ (reference sequence). V lost 1 base, J lost 6 bases, and 6 bases stayed unmatched. DNA for the CDR3: TGTGCCAGCAGCTTAGGGCTACAGGGGACCAATGAGCAGTTCTTC. Translation gives CASSLGLQGTNEQFF.

This chain uses TRBV2 with TRBJ1-6; TRBD1 aligns across 8 bases. Losses at the gene ends were 9 bases for V and 10 bases for J; bases not matched to a gene: 8. Germline lookup yields CDR1 SNHLY and CDR2 FYNNEI. This CDR3 is built from 13 residues. The CDR3 DNA is TGTGCCAGAGCCCTAGACAGGGGATCACCCCTCCACTTT. This encodes CARALDRGSPLHF.

V and J are TRBV10-1 and TRBJ2-5; D is undetermined. The CDR3 runs 10 residues. From germline, CDR1 is WNHNN and CDR2 SYGVQD (reference sequence). Between the trimmed V and J ends, which lost 10 bases and 6 bases, there was a span of 9 bases. The CDR3 loop reads CAITSQTQYF. DNA of the CDR3: TGCGCCATTACGAGCCAGACCCAGTACTTC.

The genes are TRBV3-1 (or the pseudogene TRBV3-2) and TRBJ1-5; D remains unclear. This CDR3 region has 16 residues. V lost 0 bases, J lost 7 bases, and 16 bases lay in between. CDR1 and CDR2 (germline): LGHDT, YNNKEL (reference sequence). The CDR3 DNA reads TGTGCCAGCAGCCAAGATTTGGCGAAGGAGGGCCAGCCCCAGCATTTT. Protein: CASSQDLAKEGQPQHF.

The genes are TRBV20-1 and TRBJ1-4, with unresolved D. The ends were cut back, 6 bases at V and 4 bases at J, with 15 bases in the middle. Per germline, CDR1 DFQATT and CDR2 SNEGSKA (reference sequence). This CDR3 is built from 14 residues. For the CDR3, the DNA is TGCAGTGCAAGTGCGGGTTCCCTTAATGAAAAACTGTTTTTT. It codes for CSASAGSLNEKLFF.

The chain employs TRBV1 and TRBJ1-1; the table's TRBD1 call for D was not verified on the DNA. TRBV1 corresponds to a pseudogene. The CDR3 extends over 17 amino acids. As DNA, the CDR3 is TGCACCAGCAGCCAGATGTGGGTTGGCAGGGAGAACACTGAAGCTTTCTTT. Translation: CTSSQMWVGRENTEAFF.

V and J are TRBV6-5 and TRBJ1-3; 9 bases fit TRBD1. This CDR3 is built from 14 residues. Germline V lookup: CDR1 MNHEY, CDR2 SVGAGI. Trimming at V came to 7 bases and at J to 9 bases, leaving 10 bases not matched to a gene. The CDR3 nucleotides are TGTGCCAGCACTGCCTGGGACAGGGCAAGCACCATATATTTT. The encoded protein is CASTAWDRASTIYF.

The rearrangement joins TRBV7-2 to TRBJ1-1, with D possibly matching TRBD1 (5 bases). The CDR3 extends over 16 amino acids. Trimming left V 0 bases short and J 3 bases short, with 14 bases between. In germline, CDR1 is SGHTA, CDR2 FQGNSA. The CDR3 DNA reads as TGTGCCAGCAGCTTAGCCCTTCGGGCGGGGGACACTGAAGCTTTCTTT. This gives the protein CASSLALRAGDTEAFF.

The rearrangement links TRBV11-2 to TRBJ2-3; tentative D call: TRBD1 (5 bases). Germline loops: CDR1 SGHAT, CDR2 FQNNGV. Trimming removed 7 bases from V and 2 bases from J, with 10 bases in between. The CDR3 contains 13 residues. Here the CDR3 DNA reads TGTGCCAGCACAACAGGAAACACAGATACGCAGTATTTT. This gives the protein CASTTGNTDTQYF.

The chain joins TRBV3-1 (or the pseudogene TRBV3-2) to TRBJ2-3, with a possible D match to TRBD2 (6 bases). Germline CDR1 is LGHDT and CDR2 is YNNKEL (reference sequence). The length of the CDR3 is 14 residues. V was pared by 3 bases and J by 4 bases, with 11 bases between. CDR3 DNA: TGTGCCAGCAGCCACGGGGGACTGCCAGATACGCAGTATTTT. Translating it yields CASSHGGLPDTQYF.

The chain links TRBV27 to TRBJ2-2; D possibly corresponds to TRBD2 (6 bases). V was cut by 4 bases and J by 5 bases, with 8 bases left in between. The germline V gene encodes CDR1 MNHEY and CDR2 SMNVEV (reference sequence). This CDR3 is built from 13 residues. This chain's CDR3 is CASSWGETGELFF. The CDR3, as DNA: TGTGCCAGCAGTTGGGGGGAAACCGGGGAGCTGTTTTTT.

The genes are TRBV24-1 and TRBJ1-6; D is possibly TRBD1 (6 bases). The germline V gene encodes CDR1 KGHDR and CDR2 SFDVKD. The CDR3 extends over 14 amino acids. V was pared by 5 bases and J by 8 bases, with 12 bases between. DNA of the CDR3: TGTGCCACCAGTGTACCCGAGGGGGATTCACCCCTCCACTTT. Translating gives CATSVPEGDSPLHF.

V usage is TRBV5-1 and J usage is TRBJ1-1; D unclear. Trimming pared 1 base from V and 3 bases from J, leaving 16 bases between. The CDR3 covers 16 residues. CDR1 and CDR2 (germline): SGHRS, YFSETQ. CDR3 sequence (DNA): TGCGCCAGCAGCTTGTGGTCCTTCAGGATGGACACTGAAGCTTTCTTT. Amino acid sequence: CASSLWSFRMDTEAFF. Using reference TRBV5-1 and TRBJ1-1 for the parts outside the CDR3, the full variable domain is KAGVTQTPRYLIKTRGQQVTLSCSPISGHRSVSWYQQTPGQGLQFLFEYFSETQRNKGNFPGRFSGRQFSNSRSEMNVSTLELGDSALYLCASSLWSFRMDTEAFFGQGTRLTVV.

The J gene is TRBJ2-7, the V gene TRBV5-4, with TRBD1 identical over 7 bases. V was clipped by 4 bases and J by 6 bases; unmatched bases: 19. Germline CDR1 and CDR2: SGHNT and YYREEE (reference sequence). CDR3 size: 17 residues. For the CDR3, the DNA is TGTGCCAGCAGCGCCGGACAGGTAAAGATTCTCCTACCCGAGCAGTACTTC. It translates to CASSAGQVKILLPEQYF.

This clone was observed a few times. The CDR3 DNA follows: TGTGCCAGCAGCTTACCTAGAGAGACCCAGTACTTC. The encoded protein is CASSLPRETQYF. The J gene is TRBJ2-5, the V gene TRBV7-9; no clear D gene. The CDR3 totals 12 residues. Germline V lookup: CDR1 SEHNR, CDR2 FQNEAQ (reference sequence). Trimming pared 2 bases from V and 4 bases from J, leaving 5 bases between. Supplemented by reference TRBV7-9 and TRBJ2-5, the full variable domain reads DTGVSQNPRHKITKRGQNVTFRCDPISEHNRLYWYRQTLGQGPEFLTYFQNEAQLEKSRLLSDRFSAERPKGSFSTLEIQRTEQGDSAMYLCASSLPRETQYFGPGTRLLVL.

V usage is TRBV10-3 and J usage is TRBJ1-4; 8 positions match TRBD1. Unmatched junction bases numbered 6, after V lost 5 bases and J lost 7 bases. This CDR3 has 14 residues. Germline V gene data show CDR1 as ENHRY and CDR2 as SYGVKD. The chain's CDR3 is CAISTTGEFEKLFF. The CDR3, as DNA: TGTGCCATCAGTACGACAGGGGAATTTGAAAAACTGTTTTTT.